The text below deals with one T cell receptor (beta chain). Its antigen is unidentified. The sample comes from a study of cytomegalovirus exposure and HLA in healthy donors. Background on the study: One earlier analysis, a look at about 179 million T cells, found some 120 million unique TCR beta sequences. Broader study findings: Researchers reported from a later analysis that most CMV-associated TCR beta chains appeared HLA-restricted. A later analysis linked roughly 17,000 TCR beta sequences to HLA alleles at 0.05 false discovery rate. Cytomegalovirus association was listed for 164 TCR beta chains.

The V gene end was trimmed by 4 bases and the J gene end by 3 bases; junction bases not matched to a gene: 2. This CDR3 has 14 amino acids. Germline V CDR1 and CDR2: LGHNA, YNFKEQ. 60 Vbeta and 13 Jbeta primers were used in PCR. Repertoires were generated with immunoSEQ multiplex PCR, while TCRdb's copy carries only in-frame clones and drops some. This sample has fewer than 45,000 clones; approximately 90% occur once, and the top ten carry less than 3%. Sequenced sample: PBMCs. This TCR was recovered from a woman between 18 and 30 years old in good health and CMV-seronegative. J is TRBJ2-1 and V is TRBV4-2, with TRBD2 matching 8 bases. CDR3 in DNA: TGTGCCAGCAGCCCCGGGACTAGCTACAATGAGCAGTTCTTC. Translated: CASSPGTSYNEQFF.